This T cell receptor beta chain was identified in a study of blood T cell repertoires in COVID-19. Some clones are missing from TCRdb's copy, which holds only in-frame ones; the method was immunoSEQ multiplex PCR. The sample lists 350,000 or so clones; approximately 89% were seen once. The germline gives CDR1 MNHNS, CDR2 SASEGT. V was pared by 3 bases and J by 3 bases, with 5 bases of the junction left unmatched. The length of the CDR3 is 17 residues. The Seattle patients joined while their infection was active and were tracked longitudinally afterward. Source material: peripheral blood. The clonotype comes from a woman aged 55 to 70 with COVID-19, enrolled during active disease. V usage is TRBV6-1 and J usage is TRBJ2-1; 13 bases line up with TRBD2. Written as DNA, the CDR3 is TGTGCCAGCAGTGAGTTTACTAGCGGGGGGGTCTACAATGAGCAGTTCTTC. This encodes CASSEFTSGGVYNEQFF.